Below are 17 T cell receptor beta chains sequenced from a single sample in a study of identifying expanded T cells in peripheral blood. This table comes from immunoSEQ multiplex PCR, and its TCRdb copy is limited to in-frame clones, with some not included. The profile covers 100,000 to 150,000 clones, with roughly 82% appearing a single time and 3% to 4% taken by the ten largest. Sample: blood. These receptors were taken from a person between 18 and 75 years old in good health.

V gene TRBV5-6 combines with J gene TRBJ2-7; no clear D. The germline V gene encodes CDR1 SGHDT and CDR2 YYEEEE. Trimming took off 0 bases at V and 3 bases at J, with 4 bases between the two ends. This CDR3 is built from 12 residues. Here the CDR3 reads CASSLGFYEQYF. The CDR3 nucleotides are TGTGCCAGCAGCTTGGGGTTCTACGAGCAGTACTTC.

The chain couples TRBV25-1 to TRBJ2-5; weak D call: TRBD1 (5 bases). V was pared by 1 base and J by 2 bases, with 8 bases between. The germline V gene encodes CDR1 MGHDK and CDR2 SYGVNS. This CDR3 is built from 14 residues. CDR3 nucleotide sequence: TGTGCCAGCAGTGAATCGGCAGGGCAAGAGACCCAGTACTTC. Its translation is CASSESAGQETQYF.

The chain carries TRBV2 and TRBJ1-1; D is ambiguous. The CDR3 sequence is 12 residues long. Germline V gene lookup returns CDR1 SNHLY and CDR2 FYNNEI. V was trimmed by 1 base and J by 11 bases, leaving 11 bases between them. This CDR3 reads CASSEVRVEAFF. The DNA of the CDR3 is TGTGCCAGCAGTGAAGTCCGGGTTGAGGCTTTCTTT.

The V call is TRBV4-3, the J call TRBJ1-2; D gene unclear. Trimming took 4 bases from V and 8 from J, leaving 17 bases between them. The CDR3 has 14 amino acids. The germline V gene encodes CDR1 LGHNA and CDR2 YSLEER. The CDR3 DNA is TGCGCCAGCAGCCCAAACGTCCATATCGGGGGCTACACCTTC. Translating gives CASSPNVHIGGYTF.

The chain is built from TRBV7-8 and TRBJ2-3, with D possibly being TRBD1 (5 bases). The J call is in doubt because the DNA end fits TRBJ1-5 better. Germline V gene lookup returns CDR1 SGHVS and CDR2 FQNEAQ. This CDR3 comprises 15 residues. CDR3 region: CASSQGGGDSNTQHF. As DNA, the CDR3 is TGTGCCAGCAGCCAGGGCGGGGGGGACTCGAATACGCAGCATTTT.

The V and J genes are TRBV25-1 and TRBJ1-2; TRBD1 agrees at 7 bases. With V trimmed by 3 bases and J by 7 bases, 8 bases remained unmatched. CDR3 length: 14 residues. Germline values: CDR1 MGHDK, CDR2 SYGVNS. In DNA, the CDR3 is TGTGCCAGCAGTGACAGACAGGGTCGGTCTGGCTACACCTTC. This codes for CASSDRQGRSGYTF.

The gene calls are TRBV2 and TRBJ1-2; 8 nucleotides match TRBD1. There are 14 residues in the CDR3. Germline lookup yields CDR1 SNHLY and CDR2 FYNNEI. Trimming took 3 bases from V and 4 from J; bases not matched to a gene: 4. This CDR3 is CASSDGQGFYGYTF. CDR3 DNA sequence: TGTGCCAGCAGTGACGGACAGGGTTTCTATGGCTACACCTTC.

The chain recombines TRBV18 with TRBJ2-1, with 11 bases identical to TRBD1. The CDR3 has 16 residues. Germline lookup yields CDR1 KGHSH and CDR2 LQKENI. After removal of 6 bases from V and 2 bases from J, the junction contained 6 bases not matched to a gene. CDR3 sequence reads: CASSAVGQGAYNEQFF. The CDR3 nucleotides read TGTGCCAGCTCGGCGGTGGGACAGGGGGCCTACAATGAGCAGTTCTTC.

V usage is TRBV19 and J usage is TRBJ1-5; D is perhaps TRBD1 (5 bases). Looked up from germline, CDR1 is LNHDA and CDR2 is SQIVND (reference sequence). V was pared by 5 bases and J by 4 bases, with 15 bases between. CDR3 length: 15 amino acids. The CDR3 reads CASSEGVSANQPQHF. CDR3 sequence (DNA): TGTGCCAGTAGTGAAGGGGTTTCCGCGAATCAGCCCCAGCATTTT.

The chain has TRBV5-1 and TRBJ2-3; 7 nucleotides align to TRBD1. This CDR3 has 17 amino acids. The V gene end was trimmed by 4 bases and the J gene end by 0 bases; junction bases not matched to a gene: 11. CDR1 and CDR2 from the germline V gene are SGHRS and YFSETQ. The DNA of the CDR3 is TGCGCCAGCAGCAGAGGGACAGTGCTAACTAGCACAGATACGCAGTATTTT. Its translation is CASSRGTVLTSTDTQYF.

The J gene is TRBJ1-1, the V gene TRBV18, with 8 positions matching TRBD1. There are 14 residues in the CDR3. The J segment lost 3 bases and the V segment lost 5 bases, leaving 5 bases of the junction unmatched. Germline V lookup: CDR1 KGHSH, CDR2 LQKENI. The DNA of the CDR3 is TGTGCCAGCTCATCGACAGGGGTGGACACTGAAGCTTTCTTT. Its translation is CASSSTGVDTEAFF.

V gene TRBV7-2 combines with J gene TRBJ1-5; the match to TRBD1 covers 11 bases. Losses at the gene ends were 2 bases for V and 10 bases for J; bases not matched to a gene: 1. The CDR3 is made up of 13 amino acids. The germline V gene encodes CDR1 SGHTA and CDR2 FQGNSA. As DNA, the CDR3 is TGTGCCAGCAGCTTAAGGACAGGGGGCCCCCAGCATTTT. It encodes CASSLRTGGPQHF. The full variable domain, its missing parts supplied by reference TRBV7-2 and TRBJ1-5, is GAGVSQSPSNKVTEKGKDVELRCDPISGHTALYWYRQSLGQGLEFLIYFQGNSAPDKSGLPSDRFSAERTGGSVSTLTIQRTQQEDSAVYLCASSLRTGGPQHFGDGTRLSIL.

V usage is TRBV4-3 and J usage is TRBJ2-3, with 7 bases matching TRBD1. CDR1 and CDR2 (germline): LGHNA, YSLEER. V shed 4 bases, J shed 4 bases, and the junction held 14 bases outside the gene matches. The CDR3 covers 17 residues. CDR3 loop: CASSLSARGSYADTQYF. The CDR3 coding sequence is TGCGCCAGCAGCCTATCTGCCAGGGGGTCGTATGCAGATACGCAGTATTTT.

V and J are TRBV11-2 and TRBJ2-5; D remains ambiguous. The V gene's germline CDR1 is SGHAT and CDR2 FQNNGV. Trimming pared 4 bases from V and 5 bases from J, leaving 8 bases between. The CDR3 sequence is 12 residues long. The CDR3 bases are TGTGCCAGCAGCTGGAGTGGCGAGACCCAGTACTTC. This codes for CASSWSGETQYF.

The CDR3: CASSPPWVENEQYF. The CDR3 bases are TGTGCCAGCAGCCCCCCGTGGGTGGAGAACGAGCAGTACTTC. The chain links TRBV5-4 to TRBJ2-7; D unclear. V was shortened by 4 bases and J by 5 bases, with 16 bases between the two germline ends. Germline V gene data show CDR1 as SGHNT and CDR2 as YYREEE (reference sequence). CDR3 length equals 14 residues.

This sequence joins TRBV7-3 and TRBJ1-2; possible D gene TRBD1, 5 bases. Trimming removed 1 base from V and 8 bases from J, with 14 bases in between. The CDR3 consists of 14 residues. CDR1 SGHTA and CDR2 FQGTGA come from the germline V gene. The CDR3, as DNA: TGTGCCAGCAGCTTAAATTCTTGGGGGGAAGGCTACACCTTC. Protein product: CASSLNSWGEGYTF.

J is TRBJ2-5 and V is TRBV11-2, with 13 bases that match TRBD2. Germline V gene sequence: CDR1 SGHAT, CDR2 FQNNGV. The ends lost 2 bases at V and 5 bases at J; junction bases unmatched: 5. The length of the CDR3 is 16 residues. Written as DNA, the CDR3 is TGTGCCAGCAGCTTAAGACTAGCGGGGGGCGGGGAGACCCAGTACTTC. This sequence encodes CASSLRLAGGGETQYF.